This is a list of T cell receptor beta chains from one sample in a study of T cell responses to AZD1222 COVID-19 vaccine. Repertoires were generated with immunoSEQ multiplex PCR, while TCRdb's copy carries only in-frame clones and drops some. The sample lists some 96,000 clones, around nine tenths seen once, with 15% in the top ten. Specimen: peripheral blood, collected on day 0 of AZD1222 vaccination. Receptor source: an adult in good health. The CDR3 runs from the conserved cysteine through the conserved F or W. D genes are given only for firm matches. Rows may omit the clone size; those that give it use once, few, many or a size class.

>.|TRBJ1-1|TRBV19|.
TGTGCCAGTAGTACTATAAAGAACACTGAAGCTTTCTTT
CASSTIKNTEAFF
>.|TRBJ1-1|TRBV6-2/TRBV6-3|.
TGTGCCAGCAGTTCCTACGTCCCGGGACAGAACACTGAAGCTTTCTTT
CASSSYVPGQNTEAFF
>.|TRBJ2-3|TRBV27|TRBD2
TGTGCCAGCAGTTTATCAGCGGGGGAGATAACAGATACGCAGTATTTT
CASSLSAGEITDTQYF
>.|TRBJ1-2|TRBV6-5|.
TGTGCCAGCAGTTACTCGATTCTGGGGGACTATGGCTACACCTTC
CASSYSILGDYGYTF
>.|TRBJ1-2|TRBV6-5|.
TGTGCCAGCAGTTACTCGCCAGGGGCCTACTATGGCTACACCTTC
CASSYSPGAYYGYTF
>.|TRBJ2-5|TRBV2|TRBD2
TGTGCCACCACGGGGGGAGAGACCCAGTACTTC
CATTGGETQYF
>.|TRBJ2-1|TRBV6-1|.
TGTGCCAGCAGTGAAGACAGCAGCTCCTACAATGAGCAGTTCTTC
CASSEDSSSYNEQFF
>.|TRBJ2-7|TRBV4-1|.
TGCGCCAGCAGCCAAGGGACCCTAAGTCCATACGAGCAGTACTTC
CASSQGTLSPYEQYF
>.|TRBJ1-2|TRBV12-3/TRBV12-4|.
TGTGCCAGCAGTTATTATAACTATGGCTACACCTTC
CASSYYNYGYTF
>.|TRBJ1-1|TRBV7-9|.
TGTGCCAGCAGCGTATTCGGCACTGAAGCTTTCTTT
CASSVFGTEAFF
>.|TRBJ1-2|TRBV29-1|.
TGCAGCGTTGAAGAACGGAACATCTATGGCTACACCTTC
CSVEERNIYGYTF
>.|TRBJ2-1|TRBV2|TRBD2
TGTGCCGGCCAGCCTAGCGGGAGAGTTCACTACAATGAGCAGTTCTTC
CAGQPSGRVHYNEQFF
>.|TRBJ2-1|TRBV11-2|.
TGTGCCAGCAGCTCTAGGGCACACTTAGTACCCGAGCAGTTCTTC
CASSSRAHLVPEQFF
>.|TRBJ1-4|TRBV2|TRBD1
TGTGCCAGCAGTGCTGCATCCGGGACAGGGATTAATCGGTCTAATGAAAAACTGTTTTTT
CASSAASGTGINRSNEKLFF
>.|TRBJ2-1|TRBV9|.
TGTGCCAGCAGCGAGGGGCCGATGTCGTCCAATGAGCAGTTCTTC
CASSEGPMSSNEQFF
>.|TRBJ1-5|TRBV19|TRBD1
TGTGCCAGTAAGTCCGGGACAGCTAATAATCAGCCCCAGCATTTT
CASKSGTANNQPQHF
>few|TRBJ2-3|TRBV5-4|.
TGTGCCAGCAGCTCACGCAATAGTAGGCTAAGCTTAGCAGATACGCAGTATTTT
CASSSRNSRLSLADTQYF
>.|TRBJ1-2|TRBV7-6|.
TGTGCCAGCAGCTTAGGCGGAGGGTATGGCTACACCTTC
CASSLGGGYGYTF
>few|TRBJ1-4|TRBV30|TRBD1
TGTGCCTGGAGTACAGGGGTAGGTAATGAAAAACTGTTTTTT
CAWSTGVGNEKLFF
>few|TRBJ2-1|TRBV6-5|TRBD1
TGTGCCAGCTCTGACAGGGTGGGGGACCACAATGAGCAGTTCTTC
CASSDRVGDHNEQFF
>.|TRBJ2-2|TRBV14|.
TGTGCCAGCAGCCAAGTTGCGACACCGAACACCGGGGAGCTGTTTTTT
CASSQVATPNTGELFF
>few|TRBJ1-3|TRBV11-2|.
TGTGCCAGCAGCTTAAGGAGAAACACCATATATTTT
CASSLRRNTIYF
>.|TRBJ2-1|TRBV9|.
TGTGCCAGCAGCGTAGACACAAGAGGAAACAATGAGCAGTTCTTC
CASSVDTRGNNEQFF
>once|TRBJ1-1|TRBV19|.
TGTGCCAGTAGTATAGTAAACGAAGCTTTCTTT
CASSIVNEAFF
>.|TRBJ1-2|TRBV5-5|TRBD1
TGTGCCAGCAGCCCCGGGGACAGGGGCCTCTATGGCTACACCTTC
CASSPGDRGLYGYTF
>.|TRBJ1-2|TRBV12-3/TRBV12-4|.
TGTGCCAGCAGACAGTCTAACTATGGCTACACCTTC
CASRQSNYGYTF
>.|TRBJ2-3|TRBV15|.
TGTGCCACCAGCACCTGGCGGGTGAACACAGATACGCAGTATTTT
CATSTWRVNTDTQYF
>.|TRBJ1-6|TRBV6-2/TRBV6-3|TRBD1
TGTGCCAGCAGTATGCAAGGACAGGGGGCTTCGACCCTCCACTTT
CASSMQGQGASTLHF
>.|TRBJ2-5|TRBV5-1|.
TGCGCCAGCAGGGGGGAAGAGACCCAGTACTTC
CASRGEETQYF
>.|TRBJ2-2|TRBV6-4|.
TGTGCCAGCACCGGCTACCCGGGCGCCGGGGAGCTGTTTTTT
CASTGYPGAGELFF
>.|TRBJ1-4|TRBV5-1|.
TGCGCCAGCAGCTTGGAGGGGGGCACTAATGAAAAACTGTTTTTT
CASSLEGGTNEKLFF
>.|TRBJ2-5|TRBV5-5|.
TGTGCCAGCAGCTTCCAAGAGACCCAGTACTTC
CASSFQETQYF
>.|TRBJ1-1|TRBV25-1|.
TGTGCCAGCAGTGATCCGAGGGGCGGTAACACTGAAGCTTTCTTT
CASSDPRGGNTEAFF
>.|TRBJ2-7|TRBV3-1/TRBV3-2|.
TGTGCCAGCAGCCTCGGGACATATTACGAGCAGTACTTC
CASSLGTYYEQYF
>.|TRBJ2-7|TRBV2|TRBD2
TGTGCCAGTTGCCTTCTAGCGGAAAAGCGGTACTTC
CASCLLAEKRYF
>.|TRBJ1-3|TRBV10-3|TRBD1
TGTGCCATCAGCGGTCAAGGGGGCTTCACTGGAAACACCATATATTTT
CAISGQGGFTGNTIYF
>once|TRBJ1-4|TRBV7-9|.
TGTGCCAGCAGCCCGGGACAAAGACTAACTAATGAAAAACTGTTTTTT
CASSPGQRLTNEKLFF
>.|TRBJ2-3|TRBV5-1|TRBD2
TGCGCCAGCAGCTTGGGCGGGAGCTCTAGCACAGATACGCAGTATTTT
CASSLGGSSSTDTQYF
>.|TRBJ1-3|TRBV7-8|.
TGTGCCAGCAGCTTCGGGAGAACTTTCTCTGGAAACACCATATATTTT
CASSFGRTFSGNTIYF
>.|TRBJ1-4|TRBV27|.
TGTGCCAGCAGGGGGGGCGCGGAGAGTGAAAAACTGTTTTTT
CASRGGAESEKLFF
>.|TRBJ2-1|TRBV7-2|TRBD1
TGTGCCAGCAGCAGGGACAGGGTAGGAAATGAGCAGTTCTTC
CASSRDRVGNEQFF
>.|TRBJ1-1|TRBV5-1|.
TGCGCCAGCAGTCTGGACTCTGAAGCTTTCTTT
CASSLDSEAFF
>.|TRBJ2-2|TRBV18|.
TGTGCCAGCTCACCGGGCCGGACGAACACCGGGGAGCTGTTTTTT
CASSPGRTNTGELFF
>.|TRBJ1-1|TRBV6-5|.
TGTGCCTCTTTCCGGGGCACTGAAGCTTTCTTT
CASFRGTEAFF
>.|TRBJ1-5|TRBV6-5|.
TGTGCCAGCAGTAACCCGGATCAGCCCCAGCATTTT
CASSNPDQPQHF
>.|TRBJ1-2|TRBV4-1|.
TGCGCCAGCCACCGGGGGGACTATGGCTACACCTTC
CASHRGDYGYTF
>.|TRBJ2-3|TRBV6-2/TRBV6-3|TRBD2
TGTGCCAGCAGTTACCCCCTAAGCGCGGGGGGCTTCACAGATACGCAGTATTTT
CASSYPLSAGGFTDTQYF
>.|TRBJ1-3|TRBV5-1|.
TGCGCCAGCAGCTTGGGTGGAGGGGAAGGAAACACCATATATTTT
CASSLGGGEGNTIYF
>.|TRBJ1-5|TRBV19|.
TGTGCCAGTAGTACCATACCTCTCCCAGGGAATAGCAATCAGCCCCAGCATTTT
CASSTIPLPGNSNQPQHF
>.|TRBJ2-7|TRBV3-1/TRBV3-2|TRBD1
TGTGCCAGCAGCCAGAAACCAGACAGGGACGAGCAGTACTTC
CASSQKPDRDEQYF
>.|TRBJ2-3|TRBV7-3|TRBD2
TGTGCCAGCAGCTTAATCCCAGCGGGAGGGAACACAGATACGCAGTATTTT
CASSLIPAGGNTDTQYF
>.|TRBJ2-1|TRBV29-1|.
TGCAGCGCTCAACCGGGACCGGTGAAGTTCTTC
CSAQPGPVKFF
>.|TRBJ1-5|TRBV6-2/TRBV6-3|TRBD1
TGTGCCAGCAGTAGACAGGGAGGGGATCAGCCCCAGCATTTT
CASSRQGGDQPQHF
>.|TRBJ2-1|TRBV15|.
TGTGCCACCAGCAGAGGCCCCCTTAGGTTCTTC
CATSRGPLRFF
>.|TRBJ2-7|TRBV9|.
TGTGCCAGCAGCGTAGGGCAGGGTTACGCCTACGAGCAGTACTTC
CASSVGQGYAYEQYF
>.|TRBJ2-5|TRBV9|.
TGTGCCAGCAGCCCCTACCCGTCCCAAGAGACCCAGTACTTC
CASSPYPSQETQYF
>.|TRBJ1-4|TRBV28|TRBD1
TGTGCCAGCAGTTCCGGACAGGGGGCGACTAATGAAAAACTGTTTTTT
CASSSGQGATNEKLFF
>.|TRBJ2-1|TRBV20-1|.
TGCAGTGCTAGTGTCACTAGAGGTTACAATGAGCAGTTCTTC
CSASVTRGYNEQFF
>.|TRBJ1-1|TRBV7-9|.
TGTGCCAGCACCTGGAGCCGACGGACAAGTATGATGAACACTGAAGCTTTCTTT
CASTWSRRTSMMNTEAFF